This T cell receptor beta chain came from a study of cytomegalovirus exposure and HLA in healthy donors. At the level of the study: Earlier, 100 million or so unique TCR beta sequences were recovered from about 170 million T cells by an analysis.

Of note for this clone: Antigen unknown. A junction boundary mismatches the germline segment, possibly from a read error.

Overall study results and limits: Later analysis reportedly placed an Asian-associated ancestry cluster below the roughly 700-donor mean in N-insertions. The availability of immune exposure information extended only to CMV serostatus. A later analysis showed HLA-associated TCR beta chains outstripping equally common others in clonal expansion.

This PCR relied on a set of 60 Vbeta primers and 13 Jbeta primers. Profiling relied on immunoSEQ multiplex PCR, and the TCRdb table lists in-frame clones only, not all of them. The table has fewer than 110,000 clones, around three quarters seen once; the top ten hold approximately 4.5%. Germline CDR1 SNHLY, CDR2 FYNNEI. The CDR3 extends over 15 amino acids. The sequencing sample was made of PBMCs. The rearrangement links TRBV2 to TRBJ1-5; the match to TRBD1 covers 9 bases. This TCR was sampled from a male donor in good health and CMV-seronegative. The CDR3 DNA is TGTTCCAGCAGTGAACAGGGGGCTAGCAATCAGCCCCAGCATTTT. This translates into CSSSEQGASNQPQHF.